A selection of T cell receptor beta chains follows, all from one sample in a study of T-cell reconstitution after alpha-beta-depleted transplantation in children. TCRdb analysed the PCR reads with MiXCR anew, one entry per CDR3 protein. The table includes approximately 420,000 distinct CDR3 sequences, approximately 10% detected once. The sequencing used PBMCs from the stem cell graft donor, collected from the stem cell graft. The origin of the receptors is a human donor who donated a stem cell graft to a child with acute myeloid leukemia. Each CDR3 is given with its conserved first and last residue. A D gene is named only where the DNA matches it firmly. Clone size is stated in some rows and not others, as once, few, many or a class when expanded.

>13|TRBJ2-3|few|TRBV12-3/TRBV12-4|-
TGTGCCAGCAGCCGAGAAACAGGGGATACGCAGTATTTT
CASSRETGDTQYF
>13|TRBJ2-7|-|TRBV7-9|-
TGTGCCAGCAGCTTAGATTTTAACTACGAGCAGTACTTC
CASSLDFNYEQYF
>13|TRBJ2-1|-|TRBV20-1|-
TGCAGCGCTAGGTTGCCAGCCTACAATGAGCATTTCTTC
CSARLPAYNEHFF
>15|TRBJ2-5|many|TRBV10-3|TRBD2
TGTGCCATCAGTGAGTCCGGGGGGACCCAAGAGACCCAGTACTTC
CAISESGGTQETQYF
>13|TRBJ1-1|many|TRBV5-4|-
TGTGCCAGCAGCCGACTCCACAACACTGAAGCTTTCTTT
CASSRLHNTEAFF
>12|TRBJ1-5|few|TRBV12-3/TRBV12-4|-
TGTGCCAGCAGTCTGGACGGACCGGCCCAGCATTTT
CASSLDGPAQHF
>13|TRBJ2-1|few|TRBV30|-
TGTGCCTGGAGACGTGGGAACTACAATGAGCAGTTCTTC
CAWRRGNYNEQFF
>16|TRBJ2-2|many|TRBV5-6|-
TGTGCCAGCAGCTTGGGGATGAGGGCGAACACCGGGGAGCTGTTTTTT
CASSLGMRANTGELFF
>14|TRBJ2-4|-|TRBV28|TRBD1
TGTGCCAGCAGCCTCGGGACAGGGATAGACATTCAGTACTTC
CASSLGTGIDIQYF
>16|TRBJ1-2|-|TRBV4-2|-
TGTGCCAGCAGCCAAGATTGGGGGACAATAGACTATGGCTACACCTTC
CASSQDWGTIDYGYTF
>13|TRBJ1-6|few|TRBV10-3|TRBD1
TGTGCCACCGGGACAGGGGACAGTTCACCCCTCCACTTT
CATGTGDSSPLHF
>12|TRBJ2-1|few|TRBV20-1|-
TGCAGTGCTTGGTACGGATACAATGAGCAGTTCTTC
CSAWYGYNEQFF
>15|TRBJ1-6|-|TRBV6-2/TRBV6-3|-
TGTGCCAGCACTTTCTATGACAGAATTAATTCACCCCTCCACTTT
CASTFYDRINSPLHF
>13|TRBJ2-3|-|TRBV27|-
TGTGCCAGCAGTAGGCGGTCCGCAGATACGCAGTATTTT
CASSRRSADTQYF
>13|TRBJ1-2|-|TRBV29-1|TRBD1
TGCAGCGTGGCCGGGACAGGGGATTTTGGCTACACCTTC
CSVAGTGDFGYTF
>13|TRBJ1-6|-|TRBV5-5|-
TGTGCCAGCAGCCTATACCAGGGGTCACCCCTCCACTTT
CASSLYQGSPLHF
>13|TRBJ1-5|-|TRBV12-3/TRBV12-4|-
TGTGCCAGCAGTTGGGGAGACAATCAGCCCCAGCATTTT
CASSWGDNQPQHF
>16|TRBJ2-2|few|TRBV12-3/TRBV12-4|TRBD1
TGTGCCAGCAGTTTAACAACAGGGGCGTCCACCGGGGAGCTGTTTTTT
CASSLTTGASTGELFF
>13|TRBJ2-1|few|TRBV6-1|-
TGTGCCAGCAGTGAATGGGGGATCCCGGAGCAGTTCTTC
CASSEWGIPEQFF
>14|TRBJ2-2|-|TRBV5-1|-
TGCGCCAGCAGCCCGGCACAGTACACCGGGGAGCTGTTTTTT
CASSPAQYTGELFF
>11|TRBJ2-2|-|TRBV12-3/TRBV12-4|-
TGTGCCAGCAGCTCACCCAGGGAGCTGTTTTTT
CASSSPRELFF
>15|TRBJ2-5|-|TRBV4-3|-
TGCGCCAGCAGCCAAGAAGGGACACCCTGGGGGACCCAGTACTTC
CASSQEGTPWGTQYF
>14|TRBJ2-7|many|TRBV4-3|TRBD1
TGCGCCAGCAGCCATACGACAGGGAGCCACGAGCAGTACTTC
CASSHTTGSHEQYF
>13|TRBJ2-1|many|TRBV4-1|-
TGCGCCAGCAGCCTCATGGACGGCAATGAGCAGTTCTTC
CASSLMDGNEQFF
>16|TRBJ2-1|few|TRBV20-1|TRBD2
TGCAGTGCTAGCCCGGAGGGGCGGGGGACTTACAATGAGCAGTTCTTC
CSASPEGRGTYNEQFF
>13|TRBJ2-7|many|TRBV5-4|TRBD2
TGTGCCAGCAGCTCCGGGACTAGCGGGGCAGTGTACTTC
CASSSGTSGAVYF
>14|TRBJ2-3|-|TRBV20-1|-
TGCAGTGCTACAACACGTAGTAGGGCAGATACGCAGTATTTT
CSATTRSRADTQYF
>15|TRBJ1-4|few|TRBV6-5|TRBD1
TGTGCCAGCAGTTACAGGGGGCAGGGTAATGAAAAACTGTTTTTT
CASSYRGQGNEKLFF
>15|TRBJ2-1|few|TRBV2|TRBD2
TGTGCCAGCAGTGAAGTAGCGGGAGCCTCCAATGAGCAGTTCTTC
CASSEVAGASNEQFF